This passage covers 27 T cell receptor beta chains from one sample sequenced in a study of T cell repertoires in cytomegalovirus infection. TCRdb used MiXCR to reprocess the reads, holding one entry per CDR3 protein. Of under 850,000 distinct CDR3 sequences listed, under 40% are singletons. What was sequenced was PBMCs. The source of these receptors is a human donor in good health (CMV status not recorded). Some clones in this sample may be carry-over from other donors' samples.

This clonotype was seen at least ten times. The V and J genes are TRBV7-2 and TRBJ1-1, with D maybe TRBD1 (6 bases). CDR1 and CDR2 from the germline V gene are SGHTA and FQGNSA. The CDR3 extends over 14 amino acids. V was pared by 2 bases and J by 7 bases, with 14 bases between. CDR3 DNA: TGTGCCAGCAGCTTAATTCAGGGGTACATTGAAGCTTTCTTT. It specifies CASSLIQGYIEAFF. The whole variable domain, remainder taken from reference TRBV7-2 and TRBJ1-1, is GAGVSQSPSNKVTEKGKDVELRCDPISGHTALYWYRQSLGQGLEFLIYFQGNSAPDKSGLPSDRFSAERTGGSVSTLTIQRTQQEDSAVYLCASSLIQGYIEAFFGQGTRLTVV.

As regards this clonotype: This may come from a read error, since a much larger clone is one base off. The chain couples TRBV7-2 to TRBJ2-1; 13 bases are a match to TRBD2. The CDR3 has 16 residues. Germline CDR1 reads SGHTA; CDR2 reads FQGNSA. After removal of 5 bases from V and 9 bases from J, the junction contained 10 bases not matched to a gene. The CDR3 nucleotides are TGTGCCAGCAGCGGGGGACTAGCGGGGCGGAGGGCTGAGCAGTTCTTC. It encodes CASSGGLAGRRAEQFF. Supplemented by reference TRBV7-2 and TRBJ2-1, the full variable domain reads GAGVSQSPSNKVTEKGKDVELRCDPISGHTALYWYRQSLGQGLEFLIYFQGNSAPDKSGLPSDRFSAERTGGSVSTLTIQRTQQEDSAVYLCASSGGLAGRRAEQFFGPGTRLTVL.

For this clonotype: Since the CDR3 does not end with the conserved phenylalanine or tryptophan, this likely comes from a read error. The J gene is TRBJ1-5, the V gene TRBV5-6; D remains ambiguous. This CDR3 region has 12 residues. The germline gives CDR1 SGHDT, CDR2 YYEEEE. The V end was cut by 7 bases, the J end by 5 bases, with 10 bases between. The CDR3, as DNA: TGTGCCAGCCGGTTCTCCGATCAGCCCCAGCATTTG. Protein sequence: CASRFSDQPQHL.

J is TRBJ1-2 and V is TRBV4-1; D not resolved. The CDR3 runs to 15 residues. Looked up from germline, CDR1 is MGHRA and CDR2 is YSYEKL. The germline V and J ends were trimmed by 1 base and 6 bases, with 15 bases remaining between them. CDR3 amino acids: CASSQVPGKVDGYTF. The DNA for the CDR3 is TGCGCCAGCAGCCAAGTTCCGGGTAAGGTGGATGGCTACACCTTC.

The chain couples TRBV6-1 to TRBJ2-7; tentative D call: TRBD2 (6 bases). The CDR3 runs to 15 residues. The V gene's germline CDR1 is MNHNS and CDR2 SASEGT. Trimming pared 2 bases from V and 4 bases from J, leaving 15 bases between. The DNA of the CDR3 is TGTGCCAGCAGTGAAAAGGCGGGAAGAGCTTACGAGCAGTACTTC. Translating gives CASSEKAGRAYEQYF.

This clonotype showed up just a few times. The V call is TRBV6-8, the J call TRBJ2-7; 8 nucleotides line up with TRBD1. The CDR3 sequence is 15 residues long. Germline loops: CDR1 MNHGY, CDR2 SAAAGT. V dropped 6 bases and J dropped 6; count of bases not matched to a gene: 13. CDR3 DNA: TGTGCCAGCAGGGTTCCGGGACAGGCGACGGGCGAGCAGTACTTC. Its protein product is CASRVPGQATGEQYF.

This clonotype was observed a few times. The CDR3 bases are TGTGCCAGCAGCTTAGGTAGAGATACGAACAATGAGCAGTTCTTC. It encodes CASSLGRDTNNEQFF. This chain uses TRBV7-6 with TRBJ2-1; no definite D call. Per germline, CDR1 SGHVS and CDR2 FNYEAQ. V shed 1 base and J shed 5 bases, with 12 bases lying between them. CDR3 size: 15 residues.

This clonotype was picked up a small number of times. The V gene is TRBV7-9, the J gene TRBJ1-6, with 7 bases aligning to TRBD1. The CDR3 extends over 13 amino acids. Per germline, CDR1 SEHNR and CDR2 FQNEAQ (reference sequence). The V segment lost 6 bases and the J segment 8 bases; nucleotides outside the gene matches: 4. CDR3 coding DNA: TGTGCCAGCAGTTACCAGGGGGATTCACCCCTCCACTTT. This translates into CASSYQGDSPLHF.

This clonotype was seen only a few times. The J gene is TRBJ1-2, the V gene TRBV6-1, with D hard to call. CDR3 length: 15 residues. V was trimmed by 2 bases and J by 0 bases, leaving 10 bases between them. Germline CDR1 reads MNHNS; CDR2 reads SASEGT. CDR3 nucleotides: TGTGCCAGCAGTGAATGGTCCGGAGCTAACTATGGCTACACCTTC. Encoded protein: CASSEWSGANYGYTF.

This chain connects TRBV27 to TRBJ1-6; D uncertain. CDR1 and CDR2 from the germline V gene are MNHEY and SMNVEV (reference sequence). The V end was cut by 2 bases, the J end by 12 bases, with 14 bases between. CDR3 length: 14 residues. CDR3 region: CASSLKAPPGPLHF. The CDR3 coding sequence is TGTGCCAGCAGTTTAAAGGCACCGCCAGGACCCCTCCACTTT.

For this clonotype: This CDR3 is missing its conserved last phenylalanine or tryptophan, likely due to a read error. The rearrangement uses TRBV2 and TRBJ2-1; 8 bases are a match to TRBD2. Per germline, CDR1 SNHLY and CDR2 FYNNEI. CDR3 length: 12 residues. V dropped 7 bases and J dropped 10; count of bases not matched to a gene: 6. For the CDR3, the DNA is TGTGCCAGCAATCGGGGGGGGAACGAGCAGTTCTTA. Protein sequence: CASNRGGNEQFL.

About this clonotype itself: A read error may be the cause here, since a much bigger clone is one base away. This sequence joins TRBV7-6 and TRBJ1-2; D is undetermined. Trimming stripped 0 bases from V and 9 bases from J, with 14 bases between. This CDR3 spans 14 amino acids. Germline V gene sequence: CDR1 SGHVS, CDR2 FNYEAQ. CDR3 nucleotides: TGTGCCAGCAGCTTAGCGCCCGGCGAGGGAAGCTACACCTTC. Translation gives CASSLAPGEGSYTF. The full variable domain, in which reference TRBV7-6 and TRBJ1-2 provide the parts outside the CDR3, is GAGVSQSPRYKVTKRGQDVALRCDPISGHVSLYWYRQALGQGPEFLTYFNYEAQQDKSGLPNDRFSAERPEGSISTLTIQRTEQRDSAMYRCASSLAPGEGSYTFGSGTRLTVV.

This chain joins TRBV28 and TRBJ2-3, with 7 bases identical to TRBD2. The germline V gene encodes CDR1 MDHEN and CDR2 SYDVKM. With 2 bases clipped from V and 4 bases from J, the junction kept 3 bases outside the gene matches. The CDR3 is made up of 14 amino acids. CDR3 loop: CASSLSGTADTQYF. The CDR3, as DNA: TGTGCCAGCAGTTTAAGCGGGACGGCAGATACGCAGTATTTT.

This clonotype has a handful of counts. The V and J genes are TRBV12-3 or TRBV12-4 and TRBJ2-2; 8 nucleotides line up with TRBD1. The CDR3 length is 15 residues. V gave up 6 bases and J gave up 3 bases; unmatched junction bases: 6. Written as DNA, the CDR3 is TGTGCCAGCAGGGCAGGGGGCTCGGACACCGGGGAGCTGTTTTTT. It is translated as CASRAGGSDTGELFF.

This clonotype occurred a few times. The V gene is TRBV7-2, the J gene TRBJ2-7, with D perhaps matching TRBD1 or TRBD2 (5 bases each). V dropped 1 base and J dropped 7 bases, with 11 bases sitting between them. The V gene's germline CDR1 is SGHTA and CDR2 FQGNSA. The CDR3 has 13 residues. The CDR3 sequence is CASSLVVGDEQYF. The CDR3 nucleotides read TGTGCCAGCAGCTTAGTGGTGGGGGATGAGCAGTACTTC. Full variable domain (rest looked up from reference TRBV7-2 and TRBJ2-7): GAGVSQSPSNKVTEKGKDVELRCDPISGHTALYWYRQSLGQGLEFLIYFQGNSAPDKSGLPSDRFSAERTGGSVSTLTIQRTQQEDSAVYLCASSLVVGDEQYFGPGTRLTVT.

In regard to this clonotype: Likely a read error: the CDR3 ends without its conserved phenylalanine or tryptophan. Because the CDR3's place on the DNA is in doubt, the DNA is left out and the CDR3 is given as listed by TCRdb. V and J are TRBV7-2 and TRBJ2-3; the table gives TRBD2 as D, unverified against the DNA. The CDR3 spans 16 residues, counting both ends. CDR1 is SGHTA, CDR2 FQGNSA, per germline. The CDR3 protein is CASSLGRKARALPQSV.

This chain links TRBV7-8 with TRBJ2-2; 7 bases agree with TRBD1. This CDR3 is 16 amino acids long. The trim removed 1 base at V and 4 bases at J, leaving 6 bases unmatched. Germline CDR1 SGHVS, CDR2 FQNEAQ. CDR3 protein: CASSLGRDRVTGELFF. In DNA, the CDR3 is TGTGCCAGCAGCTTAGGACGGGACAGAGTCACCGGGGAGCTGTTTTTT.

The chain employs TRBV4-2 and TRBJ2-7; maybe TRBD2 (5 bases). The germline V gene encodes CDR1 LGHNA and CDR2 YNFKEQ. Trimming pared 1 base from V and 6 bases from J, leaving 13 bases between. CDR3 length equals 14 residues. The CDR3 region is CASSQVEGLGEQYF. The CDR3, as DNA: TGTGCCAGCAGCCAAGTTGAGGGCCTTGGCGAGCAGTACTTC.

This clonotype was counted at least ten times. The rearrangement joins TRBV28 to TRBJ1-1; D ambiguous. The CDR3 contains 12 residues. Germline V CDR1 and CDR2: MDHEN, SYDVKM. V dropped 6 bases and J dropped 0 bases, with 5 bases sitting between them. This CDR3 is CASSQVNTEAFF. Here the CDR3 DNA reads TGTGCCAGCAGCCAGGTGAACACTGAAGCTTTCTTT.

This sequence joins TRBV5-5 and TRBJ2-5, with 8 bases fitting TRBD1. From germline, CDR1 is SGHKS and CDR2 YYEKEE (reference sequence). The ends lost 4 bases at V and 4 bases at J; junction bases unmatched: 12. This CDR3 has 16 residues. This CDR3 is CASSMLQGGNGETQYF. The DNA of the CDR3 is TGTGCCAGCAGCATGCTACAGGGGGGTAATGGAGAGACCCAGTACTTC.

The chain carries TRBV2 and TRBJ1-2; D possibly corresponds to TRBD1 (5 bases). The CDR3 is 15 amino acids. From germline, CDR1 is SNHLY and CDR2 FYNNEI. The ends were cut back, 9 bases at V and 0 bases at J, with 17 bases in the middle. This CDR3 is CASSQLTDTNYGYTF. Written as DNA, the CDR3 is TGTGCCAGTAGCCAGCTGACAGACACTAACTATGGCTACACCTTC.

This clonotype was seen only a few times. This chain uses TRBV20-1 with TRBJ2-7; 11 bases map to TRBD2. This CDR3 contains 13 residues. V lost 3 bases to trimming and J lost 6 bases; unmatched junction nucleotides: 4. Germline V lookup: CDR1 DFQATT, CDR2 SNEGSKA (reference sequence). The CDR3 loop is CSASTLAGGEQYF. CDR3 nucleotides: TGCAGTGCTAGTACCCTAGCGGGAGGCGAGCAGTACTTC.

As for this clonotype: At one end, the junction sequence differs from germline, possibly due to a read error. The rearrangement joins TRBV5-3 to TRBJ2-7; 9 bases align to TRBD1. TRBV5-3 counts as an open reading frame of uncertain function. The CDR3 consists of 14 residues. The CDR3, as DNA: TGTGCCAGCAGCTTAACGGGACAGGGTATTGAGCAGTACTTC. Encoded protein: CASSLTGQGIEQYF.

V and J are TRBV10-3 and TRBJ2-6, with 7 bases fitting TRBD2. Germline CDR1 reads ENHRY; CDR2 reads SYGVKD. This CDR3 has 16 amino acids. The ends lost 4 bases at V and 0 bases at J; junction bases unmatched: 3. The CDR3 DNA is TGTGCCATCAGTGGGGGGGGGAGCTCTGGGGCCAACGTCCTGACTTTC. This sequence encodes CAISGGGSSGANVLTF.

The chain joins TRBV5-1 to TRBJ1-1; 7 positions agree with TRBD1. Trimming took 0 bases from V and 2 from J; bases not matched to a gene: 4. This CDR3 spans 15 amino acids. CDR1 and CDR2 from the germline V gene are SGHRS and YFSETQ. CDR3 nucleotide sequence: TGCGCCAGCAGCTTGGGCAGGGGGGGTAACACTGAAGCTTTCTTT. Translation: CASSLGRGGNTEAFF.

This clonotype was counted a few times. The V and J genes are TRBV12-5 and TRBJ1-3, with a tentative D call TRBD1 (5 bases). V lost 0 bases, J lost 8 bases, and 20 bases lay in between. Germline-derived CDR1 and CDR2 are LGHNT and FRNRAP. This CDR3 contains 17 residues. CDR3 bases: TGTGCTAGTGGTTTGGTATTGGGACGGTCTTTTAGGGACACCATATATTTT. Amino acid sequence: CASGLVLGRSFRDTIYF.

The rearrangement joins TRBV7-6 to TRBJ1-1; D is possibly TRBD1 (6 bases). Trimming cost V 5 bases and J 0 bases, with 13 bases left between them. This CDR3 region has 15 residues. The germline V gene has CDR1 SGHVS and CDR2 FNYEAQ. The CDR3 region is CASSPGAHLNTEAFF. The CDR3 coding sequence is TGTGCCAGCAGCCCAGGGGCACATTTGAACACTGAAGCTTTCTTT. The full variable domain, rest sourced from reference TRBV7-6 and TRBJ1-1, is GAGVSQSPRYKVTKRGQDVALRCDPISGHVSLYWYRQALGQGPEFLTYFNYEAQQDKSGLPNDRFSAERPEGSISTLTIQRTEQRDSAMYRCASSPGAHLNTEAFFGQGTRLTVV.